This T cell receptor beta chain was recorded in a study of cytomegalovirus exposure and HLA in healthy donors. The PCR had 60 Vbeta and 13 Jbeta primers. The repertoire was sequenced with immunoSEQ multiplex PCR; TCRdb's copy has only in-frame clones and lacks some. The table includes about 160,000 clones, 65% to 90% detected once. The CDR3 consists of 14 residues. Germline-derived CDR1 and CDR2 are SNHLY and FYNNEI. V shed 9 bases, J shed 7 bases, and the junction held 10 bases outside the gene matches. A word on this clone: Antigen specificity is unknown.

Study findings and constraints: TCR sequences were mostly rare, though some public TCRs occurred in many donors. CMV serostatus was the sole immune exposure information available.

The receptor was derived from a woman younger than 30 in good health and CMV-seronegative. The sample was PBMCs. The chain carries TRBV2 and TRBJ2-1, with 9 bases that match TRBD2. The CDR3 DNA is TGTGCCAGAGGGGCGGGAGGGCCAGGAAATGAGCAGTTCTTC. It is translated as CARGAGGPGNEQFF. The full variable domain, with the rest looked up from reference TRBV2 and TRBJ2-1, is EPEVTQTPSHQVTQMGQEVILRCVPISNHLYFYWYRQILGQKVEFLVSFYNNEISEKSEIFDDQFSVERPDGSNFTLKIRSTKLEDSAMYFCARGAGGPGNEQFFGPGTRLTVL.